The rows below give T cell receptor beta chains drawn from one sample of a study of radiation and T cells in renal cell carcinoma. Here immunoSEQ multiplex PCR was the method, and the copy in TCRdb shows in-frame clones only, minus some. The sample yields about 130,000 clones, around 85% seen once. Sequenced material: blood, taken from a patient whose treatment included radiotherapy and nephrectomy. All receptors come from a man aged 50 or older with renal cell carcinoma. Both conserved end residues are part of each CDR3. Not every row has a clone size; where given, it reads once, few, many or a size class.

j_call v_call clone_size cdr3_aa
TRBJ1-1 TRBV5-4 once CASSWGLVRTEAFF
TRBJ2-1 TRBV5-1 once CASSLGSSGGSEQFF
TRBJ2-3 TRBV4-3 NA CASSQDLLAGDRDTQYF
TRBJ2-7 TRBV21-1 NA CASSAGEGIFHEQYF
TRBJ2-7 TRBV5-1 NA CASSPRVVAGGVEQYF
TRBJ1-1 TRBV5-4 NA CASSRQGIAGTEAFF
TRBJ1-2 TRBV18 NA CASSSDRAYGYTF
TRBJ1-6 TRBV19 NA CASSPTLRQGTYNSPLHF
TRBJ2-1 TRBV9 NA CASSVGDRGGLYNEQFF
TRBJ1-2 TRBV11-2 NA CASSLRQTSYGYTF
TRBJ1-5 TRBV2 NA CASSDLTGINQPQHF
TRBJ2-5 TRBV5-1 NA CASSLEGRGYLEPQYF
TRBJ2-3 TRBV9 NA CASSPRGHPDNTDTQYF
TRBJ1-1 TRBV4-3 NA CASSQTGNTEAFF
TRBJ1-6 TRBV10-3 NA CAISPEGRNSPLHF
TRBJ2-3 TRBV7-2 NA CASSLTHGSDTQYF
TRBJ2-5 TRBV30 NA CASVDLGGETQYF
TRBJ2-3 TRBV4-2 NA CASSQDPGVAGLGDTQYF
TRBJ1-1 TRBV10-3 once CAITGQPNTEAFF
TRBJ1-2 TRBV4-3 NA CASSQSLQGHQSYGYTF
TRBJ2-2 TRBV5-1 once CASSLPGQGNSGELFF
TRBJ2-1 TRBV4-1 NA CASSQDSQLYSSYNEQFF
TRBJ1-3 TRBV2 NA CASRREFLGTIYF
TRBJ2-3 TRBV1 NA CTSSQGLSPDTQYF
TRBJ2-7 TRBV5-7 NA CASSSREDRTNEQYF
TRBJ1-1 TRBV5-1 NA CASSPAVGDRGAEAFF
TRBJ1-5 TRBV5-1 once CASSLGQGGQPQHF
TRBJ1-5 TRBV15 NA CATSRQGNQPQHF
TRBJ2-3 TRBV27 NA CATSDLTLGTSTDTQYF
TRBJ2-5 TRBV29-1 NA CSVEAQYF
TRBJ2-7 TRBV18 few CASSPGLTEFYEQYF
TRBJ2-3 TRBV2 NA CASTWGGPSSTDTQYF
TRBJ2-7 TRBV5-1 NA CASSPTASGPSYEQYF
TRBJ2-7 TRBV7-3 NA CASSRDGYEQYF
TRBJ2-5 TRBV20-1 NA CSALGETQYF
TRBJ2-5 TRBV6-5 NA CASSPGVYQETQYF
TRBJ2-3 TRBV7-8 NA CASSSYTTGTDTQYF
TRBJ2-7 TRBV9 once CASSPPTGTYEQYF
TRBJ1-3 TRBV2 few CASSEEGRARNTIYF